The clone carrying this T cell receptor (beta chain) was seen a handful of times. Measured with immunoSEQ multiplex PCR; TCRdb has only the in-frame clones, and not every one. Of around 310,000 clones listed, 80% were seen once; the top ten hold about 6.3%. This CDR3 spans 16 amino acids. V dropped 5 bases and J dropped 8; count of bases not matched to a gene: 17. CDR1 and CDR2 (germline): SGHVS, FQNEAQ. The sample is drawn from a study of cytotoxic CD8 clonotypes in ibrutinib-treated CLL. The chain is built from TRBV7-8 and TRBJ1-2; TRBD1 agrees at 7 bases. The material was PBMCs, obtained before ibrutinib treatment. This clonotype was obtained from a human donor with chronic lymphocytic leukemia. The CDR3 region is CASSLGRSGGPRGYTF. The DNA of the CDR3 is TGTGCCAGCAGCCTGGGCCGGTCAGGGGGGCCTCGCGGCTACACCTTC.